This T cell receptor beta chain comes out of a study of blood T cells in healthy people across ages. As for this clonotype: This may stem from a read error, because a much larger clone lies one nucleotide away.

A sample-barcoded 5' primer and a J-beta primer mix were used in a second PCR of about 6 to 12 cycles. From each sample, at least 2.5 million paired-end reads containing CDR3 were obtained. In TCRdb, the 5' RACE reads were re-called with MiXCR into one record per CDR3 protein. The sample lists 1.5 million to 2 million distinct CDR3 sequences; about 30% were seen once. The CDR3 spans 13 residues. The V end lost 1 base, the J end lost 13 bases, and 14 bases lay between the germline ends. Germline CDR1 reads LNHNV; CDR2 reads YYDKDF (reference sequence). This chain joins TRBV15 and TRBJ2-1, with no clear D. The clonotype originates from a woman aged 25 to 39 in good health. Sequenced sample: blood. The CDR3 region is CATSRGRQETQFF. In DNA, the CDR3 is TGTGCCACCAGCAGAGGAAGACAAGAGACCCAGTTCTTC.